Following are 9 T cell receptor beta chains from one sample sequenced in a study of cytomegalovirus exposure and HLA in healthy donors. The PCR used 60 Vbeta and 13 Jbeta primers. The table came from immunoSEQ multiplex PCR; TCRdb's copy has only in-frame clones and leaves some out. The sample records under 150,000 clones, 75% to 85% being singletons. Sequences were obtained from PBMCs. Receptors originate from a man aged 50-59 years in good health and CMV-seronegative.

V gene TRBV6-1 combines with J gene TRBJ1-4; D remains ambiguous. CDR1 and CDR2 (germline): MNHNS, SASEGT. The CDR3 has 13 residues. V shed 8 bases and J shed 3 bases, with 10 bases lying between them. The CDR3 region is CASGKGANEKLFF. The CDR3 DNA sequence: TGTGCCAGCGGGAAGGGAGCTAATGAAAAACTGTTTTTT.

This chain joins TRBV19 and TRBJ1-6; D might be TRBD1 (5 bases). The CDR3 totals 14 residues. V lost 4 bases and J lost 12, with 16 bases in between. From germline, CDR1 is LNHDA and CDR2 SQIVND (reference sequence). The CDR3 region is CASSNIRDGRPLHF. The CDR3 nucleotides read TGTGCCAGTAGTAATATCCGGGACGGGAGACCCCTCCACTTT.

V and J are TRBV7-9 and TRBJ2-5; TRBD1 is a possible D gene (6 bases). This CDR3 contains 14 residues. Germline V gene data show CDR1 as SEHNR and CDR2 as FQNEAQ (reference sequence). V gave up 5 bases and J gave up 4 bases, with 14 bases separating them. In DNA, the CDR3 is TGTGCCAGCAGCCATCCAAACAGGGTAGAGACCCAGTACTTC. Translating gives CASSHPNRVETQYF. Full variable domain (rest looked up from reference TRBV7-9 and TRBJ2-5): DTGVSQNPRHKITKRGQNVTFRCDPISEHNRLYWYRQTLGQGPEFLTYFQNEAQLEKSRLLSDRFSAERPKGSFSTLEIQRTEQGDSAMYLCASSHPNRVETQYFGPGTRLLVL.

The rearrangement links TRBV7-9 to TRBJ1-1; unclear D gene. Deletions cut 1 base from V and 3 bases from J, with 12 bases between. The CDR3 extends over 15 amino acids. Germline V gene data show CDR1 as SEHNR and CDR2 as FQNEAQ (reference sequence). This CDR3 is CASSLVGPTDTEAFF. The CDR3 DNA follows: TGTGCCAGCAGCTTAGTTGGCCCAACAGACACTGAAGCTTTCTTT.

This clone has only one observation. The genes are TRBV5-6 and TRBJ2-2; no clear D gene. V was pared by 0 bases and J by 4 bases, with 7 bases between. CDR1 and CDR2 (germline): SGHDT, YYEEEE. The CDR3 loop spans 14 amino acids. CDR3 DNA: TGTGCCAGCAGCTTGGAGCTTTCCACCGGGGAGCTGTTTTTT. Its translation is CASSLELSTGELFF.

This clone was counted only a few times. The CDR3 spells CASSPDRGPYGYTF. The CDR3 DNA follows: TGTGCCAGCTCACCCGACAGGGGGCCCTATGGCTACACCTTC. This chain joins TRBV18 and TRBJ1-2; 10 positions match TRBD1. The trim removed 3 bases at V and 4 bases at J, leaving 2 bases unmatched. Germline V gene data show CDR1 as KGHSH and CDR2 as LQKENI. CDR3 length: 14 amino acids.

The chain recombines TRBV4-3 with TRBJ1-2; TRBD1 aligns across 7 bases. The CDR3 extends over 16 amino acids. From germline, CDR1 is LGHNA and CDR2 YSLEER. Trimming took 4 bases from V and 2 from J; bases not matched to a gene: 10. DNA for the CDR3: TGCGCCAGCAGCCCGGGCCAGGGGGGAGCAAACTATGGCTACACCTTC. It is translated as CASSPGQGGANYGYTF.

This CDR3 is CASSEAGYGYTF. The CDR3 DNA follows: TGTGCCAGCAGTGAGGCCGGGTACGGCTACACCTTC. The chain has TRBV6-1 and TRBJ1-2; D is uncertain. CDR1 is MNHNS and CDR2 is SASEGT in the germline V gene. The CDR3 extends over 12 amino acids. V lost 3 bases and J lost 8, with 10 bases in between.

This clone was seen a few times. This chain connects TRBV5-6 to TRBJ2-1; 12 bases agree with TRBD2. Germline loops: CDR1 SGHDT, CDR2 YYEEEE. V shed 4 bases, J shed 6 bases, and the junction held 5 bases outside the gene matches. The CDR3 has 15 residues. The CDR3 protein is CASSPLAGGTNEQFF. CDR3 sequence (DNA): TGTGCCAGCAGCCCTCTAGCGGGGGGGACCAATGAGCAGTTCTTC.